This entry lists 31 T cell receptor beta chains sequenced from one sample in a study of ipilimumab plus nivolumab after autologous stem cell transplantation. Here immunoSEQ multiplex PCR was the method, and the copy in TCRdb shows in-frame clones only, minus some. The sample holds approximately 40,000 clones; 90% to 95% are singletons and the top ten take 0.75% to 1%. Source: PBMCs, taken in a trial of ipilimumab plus nivolumab as post-transplant consolidation. The receptors were sampled from a male donor with multiple myeloma.

This chain connects TRBV9 to TRBJ2-1, with 8 bases fitting TRBD2. Trimming took 1 base from V and 7 from J; bases not matched to a gene: 7. CDR1 and CDR2 from the germline V gene are SGDLS and YYNGEE. CDR3 length: 15 residues. The CDR3 is CASSVRTGGPNEQFF. DNA of the CDR3: TGTGCCAGCAGCGTACGAACGGGGGGGCCGAATGAGCAGTTCTTC.

In nucleotides, the CDR3 is TGTGCCAGCAGCGTAGGAATCTCGGGTTATATCGGCTACACCTTC. Translated: CASSVGISGYIGYTF. The chain uses TRBV9 and TRBJ1-2; D gene ambiguous. The CDR3 loop spans 15 amino acids. The germline V gene encodes CDR1 SGDLS and CDR2 YYNGEE. Trimming stripped 0 bases from V and 8 bases from J, with 17 bases between.

V is TRBV25-1 and J is TRBJ2-3; the D call may be TRBD1 or TRBD2 (5 bases each). Germline V lookup: CDR1 MGHDK, CDR2 SYGVNS. This CDR3 contains 17 residues. V was trimmed by 3 bases and J by 4 bases, leaving 20 bases between them. The CDR3 DNA follows: TGTGCCAGCAGTGAGCTCGGGGCCTCACTAGAATCAGATACGCAGTATTTT. Translation gives CASSELGASLESDTQYF. Full variable domain (missing parts from reference TRBV25-1 and TRBJ2-3): EADIYQTPRYLVIGTGKKITLECSQTMGHDKMYWYQQDPGMELHLIHYSYGVNSTEKGDLSSESTVSRIRTEHFPLTLESARPSHTSQYLCASSELGASLESDTQYFGPGTRLTVL.

V gene TRBV5-4 combines with J gene TRBJ2-2; a possible D gene is TRBD1 (6 bases). This CDR3 comprises 14 residues. Between the trimmed V and J ends, which lost 2 bases and 3 bases, there was a span of 8 bases. Per germline, CDR1 SGHNT and CDR2 YYREEE (reference sequence). CDR3 residues: CASSFDRHTGELFF. In DNA, the CDR3 is TGTGCCAGCAGCTTTGACAGGCACACCGGGGAGCTGTTTTTT.

This chain links TRBV19 with TRBJ2-3, with 8 positions matching TRBD1. The V segment lost 5 bases and the J segment 3 bases; nucleotides outside the gene matches: 7. Germline loops: CDR1 LNHDA, CDR2 SQIVND (reference sequence). The CDR3 contains 15 residues. CDR3 in DNA: TGTGCCAGTAGTCTGACACAGGGGGAGACAGATACGCAGTATTTT. As protein: CASSLTQGETDTQYF.

The chain links TRBV7-2 to TRBJ2-3; the D gene could be TRBD1 or TRBD2 (5 bases each). Between the trimmed V and J ends, which lost 2 bases and 6 bases, there was a span of 18 bases. CDR3 length equals 16 residues. Germline-derived CDR1 and CDR2 are SGHTA and FQGNSA. The CDR3 nucleotides are TGTGCCAGCAGCTTACTGGGGGTGTTGCGCAGTGATACGCAGTATTTT. Residues: CASSLLGVLRSDTQYF.

V is TRBV10-3 and J is TRBJ2-1, with 13 nucleotides matching TRBD2. In germline, CDR1 is ENHRY, CDR2 SYGVKD. The CDR3 is made up of 15 amino acids. V was pared by 10 bases and J by 4 bases, with 7 bases of the junction left unmatched. The CDR3: CATSRLAGGYNEQFF. The CDR3 region has the DNA TGTGCCACTAGCCGACTAGCGGGAGGTTACAATGAGCAGTTCTTC.

The genes are TRBV9 and TRBJ1-4, with 9 bases aligning to TRBD1. In germline, CDR1 is SGDLS, CDR2 YYNGEE. V lost 0 bases, J lost 8 bases, and 5 bases stayed unmatched. This CDR3 has 15 residues. The CDR3 reads CASSVDRGLVEKLFF. The CDR3 DNA reads TGTGCCAGCAGCGTAGACAGGGGGCTAGTGGAAAAACTGTTTTTT.

About this clone: Additional DNA sequences in this sample encode the identical CDR3. This chain joins TRBV5-1 and TRBJ2-3; D call uncertain. This CDR3 region has 14 residues. CDR1 and CDR2 from the germline V gene are SGHRS and YFSETQ. The V gene lost 0 bases and the J gene lost 2 bases, with 7 bases spanning the gap. The CDR3 is CASSLARNTDTQYF. The CDR3 bases are TGCGCCAGCAGCTTGGCCCGCAACACAGATACGCAGTATTTT.

The CDR3 spells CASSLDVDASPLHF. DNA for the CDR3: TGTGCCAGCAGCTTAGACGTGGACGCCTCACCCCTCCACTTT. This chain links TRBV7-9 with TRBJ1-6; D uncertain. CDR1 and CDR2 from the germline V gene are SEHNR and FQNEAQ (reference sequence). The V end lost 1 base, the J end lost 10 bases, and 11 bases lay between the germline ends. The CDR3 runs 14 residues.

This clone was seen a handful of times. The chain employs TRBV29-1 and TRBJ1-1; 8 bases are a match to TRBD1. CDR1 is SQVTM and CDR2 is ANQGSEA in the germline V gene. V trimming: 7 bases; J trimming: 3 bases; junction bases outside the gene matches: 7. CDR3 length: 13 residues. The CDR3 DNA follows: TGCAGCGGTGCAGGGGGCAGGGACACTGAAGCTTTCTTT. Its translation is CSGAGGRDTEAFF.

The chain uses TRBV7-9 and TRBJ2-1; TRBD2 agrees at 14 bases. CDR3 length: 18 residues. V dropped 6 bases and J dropped 0; count of bases not matched to a gene: 7. Germline CDR1 is SEHNR and CDR2 is FQNEAQ (reference sequence). The CDR3 sequence is CASRLGLAGASSYNEQFF. In DNA form, the CDR3 reads TGTGCCAGCAGATTGGGACTAGCGGGAGCAAGCTCCTACAATGAGCAGTTCTTC.

The genes are TRBV28 and TRBJ1-6; D gene unclear. The CDR3 is made up of 14 amino acids. V was trimmed by 6 bases and J by 9 bases, leaving 15 bases between them. Germline assignment: CDR1 MDHEN and CDR2 SYDVKM. DNA of the CDR3: TGTGCCAGCAGGTCCAGTGGGGAAGTTTCACCCCTCCACTTT. Its translation is CASRSSGEVSPLHF. Full variable domain (remainder filled in from reference TRBV28 and TRBJ1-6): DVKVTQSSRYLVKRTGEKVFLECVQDMDHENMFWYRQDPGLGLRLIYFSYDVKMKEKGDIPEGYSVSREKKERFSLILESASTNQTSMYLCASRSSGEVSPLHFGNGTRLTVT.

The chain couples TRBV6-1 to TRBJ1-1; no firm D call. Trimming stripped 1 base from V and 4 bases from J, with 22 bases between. The CDR3 sequence is 18 residues long. The germline gives CDR1 MNHNS, CDR2 SASEGT. The CDR3 DNA sequence: TGTGCCAGCAGTGAAGGTGGCATCAATCCCTATATGGCCACTGAAGCTTTCTTT. Protein: CASSEGGINPYMATEAFF.

This clone was seen a handful of times. The genes are TRBV7-9 and TRBJ1-4; D gene uncertain. The germline V gene has CDR1 SEHNR and CDR2 FQNEAQ (reference sequence). The CDR3 loop spans 14 amino acids. V was shortened by 4 bases and J by 0 bases, with 6 bases between the two germline ends. The CDR3 region is CASSSGATNEKLFF. For the CDR3, the DNA is TGTGCCAGCAGCTCAGGCGCAACTAATGAAAAACTGTTTTTT.

The chain uses TRBV7-2 and TRBJ1-5; unclear D gene. The ends were cut back, 0 bases at V and 0 bases at J, with 12 bases in the middle. The CDR3 has 17 amino acids. Looked up from germline, CDR1 is SGHTA and CDR2 is FQGNSA. DNA of the CDR3: TGTGCCAGCAGCTTAGCGTGGACGGATTATAGCAATCAGCCCCAGCATTTT. Protein sequence: CASSLAWTDYSNQPQHF.

This clone has just one count. The chain joins TRBV5-1 to TRBJ2-7; TRBD1 agrees at 7 bases. The CDR3 length is 16 residues. With V trimmed by 0 bases and J by 1 base, 7 bases remained unmatched. Germline V gene data show CDR1 as SGHRS and CDR2 as YFSETQ. The CDR3 spells CASSLDAGGNSYEQYF. CDR3 DNA sequence: TGCGCCAGCAGCTTGGACGCAGGGGGAAATTCCTACGAGCAGTACTTC.

The V call is TRBV5-1, the J call TRBJ1-5; D unresolved. Trimming stripped 0 bases from V and 0 bases from J, with 7 bases between. Germline lookup yields CDR1 SGHRS and CDR2 YFSETQ. This CDR3 has 15 residues. The CDR3, as DNA: TGCGCCAGCAGCTTGGGTGGGAATAGCAATCAGCCCCAGCATTTT. Amino acid sequence: CASSLGGNSNQPQHF. The full variable domain, in which reference TRBV5-1 and TRBJ1-5 provide the parts outside the CDR3, is KAGVTQTPRYLIKTRGQQVTLSCSPISGHRSVSWYQQTPGQGLQFLFEYFSETQRNKGNFPGRFSGRQFSNSRSEMNVSTLELGDSALYLCASSLGGNSNQPQHFGDGTRLSIL.

J is TRBJ1-3 and V is TRBV29-1; D is ambiguous. Germline V gene sequence: CDR1 SQVTM, CDR2 ANQGSEA. CDR3 length: 15 amino acids. Trimming took off 6 bases at V and 0 bases at J, with 15 bases between the two ends. CDR3 region: CSVEEFLGSGNTIYF. In nucleotides, the CDR3 is TGCAGCGTAGAGGAATTCTTGGGCTCTGGAAACACCATATATTTT.

The rearrangement links TRBV19 to TRBJ2-7; TRBD2 aligns across 8 bases. With 10 bases clipped from V and 1 base from J, the junction kept 9 bases outside the gene matches. The CDR3 is 14 amino acids. Looked up from germline, CDR1 is LNHDA and CDR2 is SQIVND (reference sequence). The CDR3 DNA sequence: TGTGCCACCGCCTATAGCGGGGATTCCTACGAGCAGTACTTC. Translation gives CATAYSGDSYEQYF.

The V call is TRBV7-3, the J call TRBJ2-2; 8 nucleotides match TRBD2. Germline CDR1 and CDR2: SGHTA and FQGTGA. This CDR3 has 15 amino acids. Trimming took 3 bases from V and 4 from J; bases not matched to a gene: 4. In DNA, the CDR3 is TGTGCCAGCAGCTTGGGACTAGGGGGCACCGGGGAGCTGTTTTTT. Translating it yields CASSLGLGGTGELFF.

In this sample, this clone turned up a few times. The rearrangement joins TRBV7-9 to TRBJ2-2; tentatively, D is TRBD2 (5 bases). Per the germline V gene, CDR1 is SEHNR and CDR2 is FQNEAQ (reference sequence). CDR3 length: 13 residues. V lost 4 bases, J lost 7 bases, and 10 bases lay in between. The CDR3, as DNA: TGTGCCAGCAGCTCGGCGGGCGGCGGGGAGCTGTTTTTT. Amino acids: CASSSAGGGELFF.

CDR3 DNA sequence: TGTGCCAGCAGCTTAACCGCGGGGGTTAACACTGAAGCTTTCTTT. Its translation: CASSLTAGVNTEAFF. The chain recombines TRBV7-3 with TRBJ1-1; D is perhaps TRBD1 (5 bases). This CDR3 region has 15 residues. V was shortened by 0 bases and J by 2 bases, with 10 bases between the two germline ends. From germline, CDR1 is SGHTA and CDR2 FQGTGA.

The chain combines TRBV7-9 with TRBJ2-3, with unresolved D. This CDR3 comprises 16 residues. The V end lost 5 bases, the J end lost 3 bases, and 18 bases lay between the germline ends. Germline loops: CDR1 SEHNR, CDR2 FQNEAQ (reference sequence). The CDR3 region has the DNA TGTGCCAGCAGCCGATCAGGTGGAGCGAAAACAGATACGCAGTATTTT. This codes for CASSRSGGAKTDTQYF.

The chain carries TRBV2 and TRBJ1-5; the D gene is possibly TRBD1 (5 bases). The CDR3 extends over 13 amino acids. CDR1 is SNHLY and CDR2 is FYNNEI in the germline V gene. Trimming removed 7 bases from V and 5 bases from J, with 12 bases in between. CDR3 sequence reads: CASNNRRDQPQHF. CDR3 DNA sequence: TGTGCCAGCAACAACAGGCGCGATCAGCCCCAGCATTTT.

This chain links TRBV15 with TRBJ2-3, with a weak D call TRBD1 (6 bases). V shed 0 bases and J shed 8 bases, with 18 bases lying between them. The CDR3 covers 16 residues. Germline V gene sequence: CDR1 LNHNV, CDR2 YYDKDF (reference sequence). This CDR3 is CATSRDFGRTVGTQYF. The CDR3, as DNA: TGTGCCACCAGCAGAGACTTCGGACGGACAGTTGGTACGCAGTATTTT.

The rearrangement joins TRBV19 to TRBJ2-1; D gene uncertain. CDR1 is LNHDA, CDR2 SQIVND, per germline (reference sequence). The ends were cut back, 1 base at V and 6 bases at J, with 13 bases in the middle. The CDR3 runs 15 residues. The CDR3 bases are TGTGCCAGTAGTATAGGGATGGCGGCCCGCAATGAGCAGTTCTTC. Translated, it gives CASSIGMAARNEQFF.

This clone was observed once. V usage is TRBV9 and J usage is TRBJ2-1; 11 bases line up with TRBD2. Germline CDR1 and CDR2: SGDLS and YYNGEE. CDR3 length equals 12 residues. With V trimmed by 3 bases and J by 15 bases, 5 bases remained unmatched. As DNA, the CDR3 is TGTGCCAGCAGCGGTAGCGGGAGGGCCCCGTTCTTC. Translated, it gives CASSGSGRAPFF. Filled out from reference TRBV9 and TRBJ2-1, the complete variable domain reads DSGVTQTPKHLITATGQRVTLRCSPRSGDLSVYWYQQSLDQGLQFLIQYYNGEERAKGNILERFSAQQFPDLHSELNLSSLELGDSALYFCASSGSGRAPFFGPGTRLTVL.

The CDR3 coding sequence is TGTGCCACCAGCAGAGACCGAGGGGGCAGCCATCAGCCCCAGCATTTT. It encodes CATSRDRGGSHQPQHF. The rearrangement uses TRBV15 and TRBJ1-5, with 7 bases identical to TRBD1. The CDR3 spans 16 residues. CDR1 is LNHNV and CDR2 is YYDKDF in the germline V gene (reference sequence). V gave up 0 bases and J gave up 5 bases; unmatched junction bases: 7.

The chain combines TRBV28 with TRBJ2-5; D may be TRBD1 or TRBD2 (5 bases each). CDR3 length: 12 residues. Germline lookup yields CDR1 MDHEN and CDR2 SYDVKM. V was shortened by 3 bases and J by 5 bases, with 7 bases between the two germline ends. The CDR3 DNA is TGTGCCAGCAGTTTCAGGGACGAGACCCAGTACTTC. Translated, it gives CASSFRDETQYF.

The chain uses TRBV6-1 and TRBJ2-1; TRBD1 matches 11 bases. Trimming took 6 bases from V and 7 from J; bases not matched to a gene: 2. This CDR3 is built from 13 residues. CDR1 and CDR2 (germline): MNHNS, SASEGT. DNA of the CDR3: TGTGCCAGCAGGGGGACAGGGGGTAATGAGCAGTTCTTC. As protein: CASRGTGGNEQFF.